The 25 T cell receptor beta chains given below trace back to one sample, sequenced in a study of cytomegalovirus exposure and HLA in healthy donors. PCR amplification relied on 60 Vbeta primers (plus 13 Jbeta primers). Data came from immunoSEQ multiplex PCR; TCRdb stores just in-frame clones and leaves some out. Of 150,000 to 200,000 clones in the sample, about 75% were seen once. Sequencing was performed on PBMCs. Receptors originate from a female donor in good health and CMV-seronegative.

The V gene is TRBV7-6, the J gene TRBJ2-3, with D perhaps matching TRBD2 (6 bases). The germline V gene has CDR1 SGHVS and CDR2 FNYEAQ. The V and J ends lost 0 bases and 4 bases respectively, with 17 bases between them. This CDR3 is 17 amino acids long. CDR3 sequence (DNA): TGTGCCAGCAGCTTAGCGCCTCTAGCGCCGGGTCCAGATACGCAGTATTTT. Its translation: CASSLAPLAPGPDTQYF.

J is TRBJ2-5 and V is TRBV5-4; 12 bases line up with TRBD2. The CDR3 runs 16 residues. V lost 4 bases, J lost 2 bases, and 6 bases stayed unmatched. CDR1 and CDR2 (germline): SGHNT, YYREEE (reference sequence). CDR3: CASSRDGLAGQETQYF. DNA for the CDR3: TGTGCCAGCAGCCGGGATGGACTAGCGGGACAAGAGACCCAGTACTTC. Complete variable domain (other parts from reference TRBV5-4 and TRBJ2-5): ETGVTQSPTHLIKTRGQQVTLRCSSQSGHNTVSWYQQALGQGPQFIFQYYREEENGRGNFPPRFSGLQFPNYSSELNVNALELDDSALYLCASSRDGLAGQETQYFGPGTRLLVL.

This sequence joins TRBV5-1 and TRBJ2-4; 10 bases align to TRBD1. This CDR3 region has 16 residues. Germline assignment: CDR1 SGHRS and CDR2 YFSETQ. Trimming took 4 bases from V and 6 from J; bases not matched to a gene: 10. The CDR3 protein is CASSKGRDRGPNIQYF. The CDR3 region has the DNA TGCGCCAGCAGCAAGGGCCGGGACAGGGGCCCAAACATTCAGTACTTC.

The genes are TRBV21-1 and TRBJ2-1; the table's D call TRBD2 went unverified against the DNA. TRBV21-1 is listed as a pseudogene. The CDR3 has 14 amino acids. In DNA, the CDR3 is TGTGCCAGCGTGCTCAGACTGGTCCGTGGTGAGCAGTTCTTC. Its protein is CASVLRLVRGEQFF.

The J gene is TRBJ2-2, the V gene TRBV5-1, with TRBD2 matching over 7 bases. The CDR3 is 16 amino acids. With 4 bases clipped from V and 2 bases from J, the junction kept 8 bases outside the gene matches. The germline CDR1 and CDR2 sequences are SGHRS and YFSETQ. The CDR3 loop reads CASSPGEGTNTGELFF. The CDR3 DNA sequence: TGCGCCAGCAGCCCGGGGGAGGGGACTAACACCGGGGAGCTGTTTTTT.

The rearrangement links TRBV11-3 to TRBJ1-6; possible D gene TRBD1, 5 bases. The CDR3 totals 13 residues. V shed 1 base and J shed 9 bases, with 7 bases lying between them. Germline V gene data show CDR1 as SGHNT and CDR2 as YENEEA. Written as DNA, the CDR3 is TGTGCCAGCAGCTTAGGGGGCCCTTCACCCCTCCACTTT. This sequence encodes CASSLGGPSPLHF.

This clone was detected only a few times. The chain joins TRBV18 to TRBJ2-7; maybe TRBD2 (7 bases). V dropped 0 bases and J dropped 2 bases, with 17 bases sitting between them. Germline V CDR1 and CDR2: KGHSH, LQKENI. This CDR3 spans 17 amino acids. The chain's CDR3 is CASSPPIAGAQAYEQYF. The CDR3 DNA follows: TGTGCCAGCTCACCACCGATCGCGGGGGCTCAGGCCTACGAGCAGTACTTC.

The rearrangement links TRBV5-1 to TRBJ1-2; TRBD1 might be the D (5 bases). Germline V CDR1 and CDR2: SGHRS, YFSETQ. V was clipped by 4 bases and J by 0 bases, with 13 bases between them. The CDR3 sequence is 15 residues long. CDR3 sequence: CASSAGGGPNYGYTF. Written as DNA, the CDR3 is TGCGCCAGCAGCGCGGGGGGGGGACCTAACTATGGCTACACCTTC.

V and J are TRBV4-1 and TRBJ1-1; 9 nucleotides line up with TRBD1. This CDR3 has 15 residues. CDR1 is MGHRA and CDR2 is YSYEKL in the germline V gene. With 1 base clipped from V and 1 base from J, the junction kept 1 base outside the gene matches. Here the CDR3 DNA reads TGCGCCAGCAGCCAAGCGGGACAGGGGAACACTGAAGCTTTCTTT. This sequence encodes CASSQAGQGNTEAFF.

The chain links TRBV5-4 to TRBJ2-5; TRBD2 matches 8 bases. The V and J ends lost 1 base and 5 bases, in that order; junction bases with no gene match: 4. The V gene's germline CDR1 is SGHNT and CDR2 YYREEE (reference sequence). CDR3 length equals 14 residues. CDR3 nucleotide sequence: TGTGCCAGCAGCTTGAGGACTAGCAGTGAGACCCAGTACTTC. The encoded protein is CASSLRTSSETQYF.

DNA for the CDR3: TGTGCCAGCAGCTTAGGGCCGGGCTCCTACGAGCAGTACTTC. As protein: CASSLGPGSYEQYF. The rearrangement links TRBV7-6 to TRBJ2-7, with D hard to call. Germline V CDR1 and CDR2: SGHVS, FNYEAQ. V lost 1 base, J lost 0 bases, and 7 bases lay in between. The CDR3 spans 14 residues.

There are a few counts of this clone. The chain carries TRBV5-1 and TRBJ1-1; a weak D match, TRBD1 (5 bases). The CDR3 consists of 14 residues. The ends were cut back, 0 bases at V and 0 bases at J, with 6 bases in the middle. The germline CDR1 and CDR2 sequences are SGHRS and YFSETQ. The CDR3 DNA reads as TGCGCCAGCAGCTTGGGACAGATGAACACTGAAGCTTTCTTT. Its protein product is CASSLGQMNTEAFF.

This chain connects TRBV6-5 to TRBJ2-7; 8 bases are shared with TRBD2. The germline CDR1 and CDR2 sequences are MNHEY and SVGAGI. V lost 2 bases and J lost 6; bases outside the gene matches: 3. The CDR3 sequence is 13 residues long. CDR3 region: CASSYPGRAEQYF. DNA for the CDR3: TGTGCCAGCAGTTACCCCGGGAGGGCCGAGCAGTACTTC.

The V and J genes are TRBV6-6 and TRBJ2-1, with 10 positions matching TRBD1. J was trimmed by 7 bases and V by 6 bases; bases with no gene match: 9. Germline V gives CDR1 MNHNY, CDR2 SVGAGI (reference sequence). CDR3 length equals 15 residues. The CDR3 region has the DNA TGTGCCAGCAGATGGCCGGGACAGGGGAGGAATGAGCAGTTCTTC. Its protein product is CASRWPGQGRNEQFF.

This clone has just a few counts. The chain has TRBV5-1 and TRBJ2-7, with a weak D call TRBD2 (5 bases). With 2 bases removed from V and 4 bases from J, the gap between germline ends came to 16 bases. This CDR3 comprises 15 residues. CDR1 is SGHRS, CDR2 YFSETQ, per germline. This chain's CDR3 is CASSFQDSRGYEQYF. CDR3 nucleotides: TGCGCCAGCAGCTTTCAGGACTCACGAGGATACGAGCAGTACTTC. The whole variable domain, remainder taken from reference TRBV5-1 and TRBJ2-7, is KAGVTQTPRYLIKTRGQQVTLSCSPISGHRSVSWYQQTPGQGLQFLFEYFSETQRNKGNFPGRFSGRQFSNSRSEMNVSTLELGDSALYLCASSFQDSRGYEQYFGPGTRLTVT.

The V call is TRBV7-6, the J call TRBJ2-1, with 11 positions matching TRBD2. The ends lost 3 bases at V and 5 bases at J; junction bases unmatched: 15. Germline CDR1 and CDR2: SGHVS and FNYEAQ. CDR3 length equals 19 residues. In DNA form, the CDR3 reads TGTGCCAGCAGCTTCGGACTAGCGGGTTTATCCCTACCCAACAATGAGCAGTTCTTC. It encodes CASSFGLAGLSLPNNEQFF.

CDR3: CASSQLTGTGETQYF. The CDR3 coding sequence is TGTGCCAGCAGCCAACTGACAGGGACCGGAGAGACCCAGTACTTC. V usage is TRBV7-6 and J usage is TRBJ2-5; 7 positions agree with TRBD1. V lost 5 bases to trimming and J lost 4 bases; unmatched junction nucleotides: 10. Germline lookup yields CDR1 SGHVS and CDR2 FNYEAQ. This CDR3 region has 15 residues.

The chain joins TRBV7-6 to TRBJ1-2; tentative D call: TRBD1 (6 bases). CDR3 length: 17 amino acids. V shed 1 base and J shed 3 bases, with 18 bases lying between them. The germline V gene encodes CDR1 SGHVS and CDR2 FNYEAQ. The CDR3 coding sequence is TGTGCCAGCAGCTTAGGGGCATGGGGGGGCCAGGACTATGGCTACACCTTC. Translated: CASSLGAWGGQDYGYTF.

The genes are TRBV7-9 and TRBJ1-3; 7 nucleotides align to TRBD1. The CDR3 extends over 17 amino acids. Trimming at V came to 5 bases and at J to 2 bases, leaving 12 bases not matched to a gene. Germline V gene data show CDR1 as SEHNR and CDR2 as FQNEAQ (reference sequence). CDR3 coding DNA: TGTGCCAGCAGCACAGGGGCAAGTACGGGGACTGGAAACACCATATATTTT. Translating gives CASSTGASTGTGNTIYF.

This chain uses TRBV7-8 with TRBJ1-5; perhaps TRBD1 as D (5 bases). The CDR3 has 18 amino acids. The germline V gene encodes CDR1 SGHVS and CDR2 FQNEAQ. V was shortened by 5 bases and J by 2 bases, with 22 bases between the two germline ends. The CDR3 region has the DNA TGTGCCAGCAGCCCCATGCCGGATTTGGGGGAGGGCAATCAGCCCCAGCATTTT. Protein product: CASSPMPDLGEGNQPQHF. The complete variable domain, with remaining parts taken from reference TRBV7-8 and TRBJ1-5, reads GAGVSQSPRYKVAKRGQDVALRCDPISGHVSLFWYQQALGQGPEFLTYFQNEAQLDKSGLPSDRFFAERPEGSVSTLKIQRTQQEDSAVYLCASSPMPDLGEGNQPQHFGDGTRLSIL.

The CDR3 spells CASSLAGQGDQPQHF. For the CDR3, the DNA is TGTGCCAGCAGCTTGGCCGGACAGGGGGATCAGCCCCAGCATTTT. The rearrangement uses TRBV5-4 and TRBJ1-5; 10 bases map to TRBD1. The CDR3 contains 15 residues. V was pared by 0 bases and J by 5 bases, with 2 bases of the junction left unmatched. The germline gives CDR1 SGHNT, CDR2 YYREEE (reference sequence).

V and J are TRBV2 and TRBJ1-3, with D perhaps matching TRBD1 (5 bases). Trimming pared 2 bases from V and 1 base from J, leaving 15 bases between. This CDR3 region has 17 residues. CDR1 and CDR2 from the germline V gene are SNHLY and FYNNEI. The chain's CDR3 is CASSEFSGLVSGNTIYF. CDR3 coding DNA: TGTGCCAGCAGTGAATTTTCAGGGTTGGTATCTGGAAACACCATATATTTT.

This chain connects TRBV30 to TRBJ1-1; 7 bases align to TRBD1. Trimming removed 4 bases from V and 0 bases from J; junction bases left unmatched: 14. The CDR3 has 17 residues. The germline V gene has CDR1 GTSNPN and CDR2 SVGIG (reference sequence). CDR3 loop: CAWIPMRDRRLNTEAFF. CDR3 nucleotide sequence: TGTGCCTGGATCCCGATGCGGGACAGACGATTGAACACTGAAGCTTTCTTT.

The V gene is TRBV5-1, the J gene TRBJ2-5; D unresolved. The CDR3 has 13 amino acids. From germline, CDR1 is SGHRS and CDR2 YFSETQ. V lost 4 bases and J 0 bases, leaving 7 bases between the germline ends. Here the CDR3 reads CASSGQNQETQYF. The DNA for the CDR3 is TGCGCCAGCAGCGGGCAAAACCAAGAGACCCAGTACTTC.

The CDR3 sequence: CASSYPRGTQYF. In nucleotides, the CDR3 is TGTGCCAGCAGTTACCCGCGGGGGACCCAGTACTTC. V and J are TRBV6-5 and TRBJ2-5; TRBD2 is a possible D gene (6 bases). CDR1 is MNHEY and CDR2 is SVGAGI in the germline V gene. This CDR3 region has 12 residues. Trimming removed 2 bases from V and 7 bases from J, with 8 bases in between.